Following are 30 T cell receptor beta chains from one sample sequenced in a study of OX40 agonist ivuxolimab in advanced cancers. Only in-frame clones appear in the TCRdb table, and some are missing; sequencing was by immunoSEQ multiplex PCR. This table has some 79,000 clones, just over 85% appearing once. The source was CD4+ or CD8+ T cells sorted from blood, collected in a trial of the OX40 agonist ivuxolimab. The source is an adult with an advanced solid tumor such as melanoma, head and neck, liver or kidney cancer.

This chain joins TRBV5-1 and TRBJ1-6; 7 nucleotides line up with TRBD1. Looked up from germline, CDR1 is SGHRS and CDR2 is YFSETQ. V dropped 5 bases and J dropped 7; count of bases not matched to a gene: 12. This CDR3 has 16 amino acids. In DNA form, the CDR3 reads TGCGCCAGCAGAAATGATCCCGGGACAGCGAATTCACCCCTCCACTTT. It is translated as CASRNDPGTANSPLHF.

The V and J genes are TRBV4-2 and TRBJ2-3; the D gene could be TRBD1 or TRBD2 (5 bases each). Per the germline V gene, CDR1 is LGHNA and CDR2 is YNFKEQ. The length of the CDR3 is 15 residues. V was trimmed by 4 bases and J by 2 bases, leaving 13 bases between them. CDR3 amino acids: CASSPEGRYTDTQYF. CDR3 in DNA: TGTGCCAGCAGCCCCGAGGGGCGATACACAGATACGCAGTATTTT.

In DNA form, the CDR3 reads TGTGCCAGCAGCGCCGAGGGCAGGGTGGATCAGCCCCAGCATTTT. It is translated as CASSAEGRVDQPQHF. The V and J genes are TRBV5-8 and TRBJ1-5; the D gene is possibly TRBD1 (5 bases). Trimming cost V 4 bases and J 5 bases, with 16 bases left between them. Germline-derived CDR1 and CDR2 are SGHTS and YDEGEE. CDR3 length: 15 amino acids. The full variable domain, its missing parts supplied by reference TRBV5-8 and TRBJ1-5, is EAGVTQSPTHLIKTRGQQATLRCSPISGHTSVYWYQQALGLGLQFLLWYDEGEERNRGNFPPRFSGRQFPNYSSELNVNALELEDSALYLCASSAEGRVDQPQHFGDGTRLSIL.

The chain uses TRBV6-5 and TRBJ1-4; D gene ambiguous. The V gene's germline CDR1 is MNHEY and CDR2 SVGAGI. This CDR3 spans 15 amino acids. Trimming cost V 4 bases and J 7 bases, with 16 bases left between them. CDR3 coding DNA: TGTGCCAGCAGTTCAGGTGGCGACCCTAGTGAAAAACTGTTTTTT. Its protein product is CASSSGGDPSEKLFF.

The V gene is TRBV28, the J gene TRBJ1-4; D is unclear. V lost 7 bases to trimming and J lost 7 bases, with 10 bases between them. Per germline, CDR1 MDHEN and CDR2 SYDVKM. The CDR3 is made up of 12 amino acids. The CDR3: CASIGLGEKLFF. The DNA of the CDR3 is TGTGCCAGCATAGGGCTAGGTGAAAAACTGTTTTTT.

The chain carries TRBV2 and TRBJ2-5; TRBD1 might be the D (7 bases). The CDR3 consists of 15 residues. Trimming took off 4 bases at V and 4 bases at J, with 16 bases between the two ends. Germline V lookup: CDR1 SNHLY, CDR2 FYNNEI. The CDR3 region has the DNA TGTGCCAGCAGTGGTGGCAGGGGGGTAGGAGAGACCCAGTACTTC. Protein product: CASSGGRGVGETQYF.

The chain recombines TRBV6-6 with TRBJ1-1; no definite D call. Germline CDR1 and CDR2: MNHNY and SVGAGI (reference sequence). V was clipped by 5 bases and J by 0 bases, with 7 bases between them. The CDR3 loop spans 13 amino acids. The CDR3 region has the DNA TGTGCCAGCAGTCCGCTCCTGAACACTGAAGCTTTCTTT. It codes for CASSPLLNTEAFF.

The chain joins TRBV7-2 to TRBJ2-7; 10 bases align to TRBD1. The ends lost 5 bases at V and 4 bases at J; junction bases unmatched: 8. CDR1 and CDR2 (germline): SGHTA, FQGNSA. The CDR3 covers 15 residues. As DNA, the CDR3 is TGTGCCAGCAGCCAACGGACAGGGGGTGGATACGAGCAGTACTTC. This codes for CASSQRTGGGYEQYF.

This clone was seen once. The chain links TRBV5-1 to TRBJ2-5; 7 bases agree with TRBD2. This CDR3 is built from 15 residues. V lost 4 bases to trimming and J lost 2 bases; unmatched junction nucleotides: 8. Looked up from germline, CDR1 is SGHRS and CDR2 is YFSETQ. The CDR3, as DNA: TGCGCCAGCAGCCGAACGCCGGGAGGTCAAGAGACCCAGTACTTC. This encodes CASSRTPGGQETQYF.

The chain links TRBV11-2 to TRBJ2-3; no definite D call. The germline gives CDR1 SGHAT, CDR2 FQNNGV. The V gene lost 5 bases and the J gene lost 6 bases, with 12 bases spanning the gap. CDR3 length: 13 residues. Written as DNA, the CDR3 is TGTGCCAGCAGCCCCAATCTCGGGGATACGCAGTATTTT. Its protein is CASSPNLGDTQYF.

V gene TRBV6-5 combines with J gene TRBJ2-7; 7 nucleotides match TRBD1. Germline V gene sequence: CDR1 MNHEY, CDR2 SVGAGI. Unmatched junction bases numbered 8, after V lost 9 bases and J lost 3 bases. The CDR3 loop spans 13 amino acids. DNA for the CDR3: TGTGCCAGAACCGGGACAGAAGACTACGAGCAGTACTTC. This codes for CARTGTEDYEQYF.

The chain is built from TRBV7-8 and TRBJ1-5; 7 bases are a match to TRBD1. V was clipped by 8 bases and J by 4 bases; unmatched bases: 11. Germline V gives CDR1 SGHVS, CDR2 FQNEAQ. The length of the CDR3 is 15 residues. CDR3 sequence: CASGEEQGNNQPQHF. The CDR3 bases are TGTGCCAGCGGCGAAGAACAGGGGAATAATCAGCCCCAGCATTTT.

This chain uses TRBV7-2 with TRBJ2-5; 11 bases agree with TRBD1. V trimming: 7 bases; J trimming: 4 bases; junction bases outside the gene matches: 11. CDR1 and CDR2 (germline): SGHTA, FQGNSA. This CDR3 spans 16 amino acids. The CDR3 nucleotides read TGTGCCAGCACGCTAATGGGACAGGGGGTTGGAGAGACCCAGTACTTC. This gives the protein CASTLMGQGVGETQYF.

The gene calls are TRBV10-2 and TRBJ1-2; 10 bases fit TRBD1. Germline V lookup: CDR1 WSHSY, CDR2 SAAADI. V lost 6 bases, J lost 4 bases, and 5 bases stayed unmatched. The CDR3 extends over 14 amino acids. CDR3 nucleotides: TGCGCCAGCAGGTCGACAGGGGGCCCCTATGGCTACACCTTC. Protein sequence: CASRSTGGPYGYTF.

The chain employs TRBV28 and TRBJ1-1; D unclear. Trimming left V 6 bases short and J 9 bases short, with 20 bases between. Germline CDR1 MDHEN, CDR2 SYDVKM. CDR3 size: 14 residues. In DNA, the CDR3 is TGTGCCAGCAGCTACATCTCCGCAGAGAAGAAAGCTTTCTTT. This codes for CASSYISAEKKAFF.

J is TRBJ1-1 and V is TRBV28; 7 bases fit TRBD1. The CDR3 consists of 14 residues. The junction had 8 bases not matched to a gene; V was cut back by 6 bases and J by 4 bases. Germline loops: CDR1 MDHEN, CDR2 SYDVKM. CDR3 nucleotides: TGTGCCAGCAGCATAGGACAGGTGACCACTGAAGCTTTCTTT. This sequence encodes CASSIGQVTTEAFF.

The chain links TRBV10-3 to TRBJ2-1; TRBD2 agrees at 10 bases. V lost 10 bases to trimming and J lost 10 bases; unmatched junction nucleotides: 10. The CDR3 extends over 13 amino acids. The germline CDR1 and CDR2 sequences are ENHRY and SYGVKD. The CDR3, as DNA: TGTGCCACCCGCGGGACTAGCGACAGGGAGCAGTTCTTC. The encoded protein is CATRGTSDREQFF.

The CDR3 loop reads CASSIGDRMTEAFF. For the CDR3, the DNA is TGTGCCAGTAGTATCGGGGACAGAATGACTGAAGCTTTCTTT. The chain carries TRBV19 and TRBJ1-1, with 7 bases fitting TRBD1. Germline CDR1 and CDR2: LNHDA and SQIVND (reference sequence). There are 14 residues in the CDR3. The junction had 6 bases not matched to a gene; V was cut back by 3 bases and J by 5 bases.

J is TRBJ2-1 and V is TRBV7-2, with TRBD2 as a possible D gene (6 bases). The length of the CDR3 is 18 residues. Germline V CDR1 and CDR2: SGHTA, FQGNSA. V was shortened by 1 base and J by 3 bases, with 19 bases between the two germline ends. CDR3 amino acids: CASSLGSAVRRGYNEQFF. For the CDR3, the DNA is TGTGCCAGCAGCTTAGGATCGGCAGTTAGGAGGGGCTACAATGAGCAGTTCTTC.

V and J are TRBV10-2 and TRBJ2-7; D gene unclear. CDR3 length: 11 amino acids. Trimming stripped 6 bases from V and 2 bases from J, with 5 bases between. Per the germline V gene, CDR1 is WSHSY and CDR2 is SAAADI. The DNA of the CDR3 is TGCGCCAGCAGCCGGACCTACGAGCAGTACTTC. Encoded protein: CASSRTYEQYF.

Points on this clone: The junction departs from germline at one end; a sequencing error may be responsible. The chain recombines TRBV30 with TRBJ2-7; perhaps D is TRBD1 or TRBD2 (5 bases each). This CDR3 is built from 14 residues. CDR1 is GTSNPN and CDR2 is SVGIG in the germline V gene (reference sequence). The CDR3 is CVWGLALSSYEQYF. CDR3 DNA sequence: TGTGTCTGGGGCCTAGCACTCAGCTCCTACGAGCAGTACTTC.

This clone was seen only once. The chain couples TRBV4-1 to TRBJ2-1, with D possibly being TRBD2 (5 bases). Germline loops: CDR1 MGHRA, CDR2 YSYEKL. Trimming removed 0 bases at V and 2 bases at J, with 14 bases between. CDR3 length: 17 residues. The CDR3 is CASSQDTRNHPYNEQFF. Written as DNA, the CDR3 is TGCGCCAGCAGCCAAGATACTAGGAACCACCCCTACAATGAGCAGTTCTTC.

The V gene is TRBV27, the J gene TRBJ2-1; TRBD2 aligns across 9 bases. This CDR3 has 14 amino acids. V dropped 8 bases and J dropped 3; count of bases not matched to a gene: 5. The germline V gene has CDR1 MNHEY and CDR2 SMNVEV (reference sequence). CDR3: CASRAGGLYNEQFF. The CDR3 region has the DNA TGTGCCAGCCGAGCGGGAGGTCTCTACAATGAGCAGTTCTTC.

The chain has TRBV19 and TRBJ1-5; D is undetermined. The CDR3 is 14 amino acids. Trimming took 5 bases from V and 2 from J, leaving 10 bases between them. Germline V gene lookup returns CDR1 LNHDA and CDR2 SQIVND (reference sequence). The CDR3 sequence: CASSRPHRNQPQHF. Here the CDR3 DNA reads TGTGCCAGTAGTCGACCTCATCGCAATCAGCCCCAGCATTTT.

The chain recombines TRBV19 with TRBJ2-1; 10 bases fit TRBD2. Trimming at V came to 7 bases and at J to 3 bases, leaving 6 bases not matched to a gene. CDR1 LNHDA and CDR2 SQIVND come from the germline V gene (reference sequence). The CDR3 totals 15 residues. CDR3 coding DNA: TGTGCCAGTACCGCATGGACTAGCGGCTACAATGAGCAGTTCTTC. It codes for CASTAWTSGYNEQFF.

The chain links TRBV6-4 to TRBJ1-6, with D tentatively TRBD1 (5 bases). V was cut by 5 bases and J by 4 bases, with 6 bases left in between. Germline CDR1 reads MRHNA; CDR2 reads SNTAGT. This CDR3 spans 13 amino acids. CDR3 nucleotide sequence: TGTGCCAGCAGTACAGGATATAATTCACCCCTCCACTTT. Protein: CASSTGYNSPLHF.

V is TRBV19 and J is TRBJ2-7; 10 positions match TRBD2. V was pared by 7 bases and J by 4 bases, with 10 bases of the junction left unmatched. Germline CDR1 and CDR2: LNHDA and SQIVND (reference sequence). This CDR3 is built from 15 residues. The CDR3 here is CASTRSGSGRYEQYF. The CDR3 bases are TGTGCCAGTACCCGATCTGGTAGCGGGAGGTACGAGCAGTACTTC.

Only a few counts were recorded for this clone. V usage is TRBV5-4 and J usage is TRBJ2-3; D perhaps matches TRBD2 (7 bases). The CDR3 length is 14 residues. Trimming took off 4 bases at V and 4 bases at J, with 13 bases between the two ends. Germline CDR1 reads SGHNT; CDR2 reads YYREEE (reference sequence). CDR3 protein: CASSLKGGADTQYF. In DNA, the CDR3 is TGTGCCAGCAGCCTAAAGGGGGGGGCAGATACGCAGTATTTT.

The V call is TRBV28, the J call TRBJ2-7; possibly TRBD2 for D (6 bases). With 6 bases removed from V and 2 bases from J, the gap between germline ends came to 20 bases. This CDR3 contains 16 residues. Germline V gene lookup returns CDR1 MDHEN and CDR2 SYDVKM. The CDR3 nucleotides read TGTGCCAGCAGGCCGGTTGGAGGGAAGGGGACCTACGAGCAGTACTTC. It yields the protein CASRPVGGKGTYEQYF.

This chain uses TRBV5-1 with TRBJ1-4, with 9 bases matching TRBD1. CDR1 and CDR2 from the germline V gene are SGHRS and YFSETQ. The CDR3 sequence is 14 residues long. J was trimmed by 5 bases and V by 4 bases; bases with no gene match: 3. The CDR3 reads CASSPGTGNEKLFF. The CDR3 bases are TGCGCCAGCAGCCCCGGGACAGGGAATGAAAAACTGTTTTTT.